The present entry profiles one T cell receptor beta chain with its context. This clone was observed a few times. What this receptor recognizes is not known. Base qualities are missing; no much larger clone stands one base away. The data derive from a study of vaccination effects on CD4 cells after COVID-19 (dated by TCRdb to the early 2020s). Notes on the research overall: Each participant got two doses of an mRNA SARS-CoV-2 vaccine, either BNT162b2 or mRNA-1273. Pre-vaccine samples were collected from two convalescent patients 16 days and one week before the first dose, corresponding to 142 and 148 days after COVID-19 diagnosis. The study compared SARS-CoV-2 spike-specific CD4+ TCR repertoires before and after mRNA vaccination in COVID-19 convalescent patients and infection-naive vaccine recipients. The full study included roughly 10 COVID-19 convalescent patients and several SARS-CoV-2-naive healthy vaccine recipients. Cultures from other donors in the study were sequenced using the Oncomine TCR Beta short-read assay on an Illumina iSeq 100.

Overall results and qualifications from the work: In convalescent patients, the post-vaccine spike-reactive repertoire was composed mainly of new vaccine-induced clones that were largely distinct from infection-induced clones. Clones induced by infection and clones induced by vaccination both contracted markedly at late timepoints after vaccination, which fits with T cell responses waning over time. Limitations of the study were the small number of convalescent patients and the absence of early post-infection timepoints.

V drops 3 bases and J drops 8 bases, leaving 22 bases in between. Inclusive of the bounding cysteine and phenylalanine, the CDR3 is 15 residues long. Only the CDR3 region is kept as DNA, spanning 45 bases read in frame from base 1. The germline V gene (reference sequence) sets CDR1 to GTSNPN and CDR2 to SVGIG. In the ViraFEST assay, PBMC were stimulated with viral peptide pools, and antigen-specific CD4+ T cell clonotypes were then identified by expansion using TCR sequencing. After about 10 days of culture, CD4+ T cells were isolated with the EasySep CD4+ T cell isolation kit. PCR-confirmed SARS-CoV-2 infection had occurred in convalescent patients between March and December 2020, before the Alpha, Beta and Delta variants emerged in the United States. Each well held fewer than 2.5 million PBMC cultured in IMDM containing roughly 5% human AB serum, around 9.3 IU/ml IL-2 and gentamicin, along with around 11 ug/ml peptides. On days 3 and 7, half of the culture medium was replaced with fresh IL-2-containing medium. Each peptide stimulation condition was cultured in triplicate wells unless otherwise noted. Using Ficoll-Paque Plus gradient centrifugation, PBMC were separated from whole blood and then either used fresh or cryopreserved at -140C. The QIAamp micro DNA kit was used to extract genomic DNA from the cultured CD4+ T cells.

The receptor library was made with the immunoSEQ multiplex PCR assay. DNA from the cultured and isolated CD4+ T cells underwent TCR beta CDR3 sequencing. Per the original workflow: Non-productive TCR sequences were discarded, and reads were trimmed to the CDR3 region, with only CDR3s of 7 or more amino acids retained. The MANAFEST web app was used to identify antigen-specific clonotypes by comparing expansion in peptide wells with expansion in reference cultures. To count as positive, a clone had to show expansion at FDR<0.05 compared with the reference and with all other wells, an odds ratio above 5, and a frequency above 0.1% in two replicate wells. Clonotypes significantly expanded in SARS-CoV-2 spike wells and in at least one common cold coronavirus spike condition were defined as cross-reactive. CDR3 similarity was assessed by Levenshtein distance with the stringdist R package, and unrooted trees were built with ape in R 3.6.1. TCRdb re-hosts the immuneACCESS table, in-frame sequences only. Its copies lack some clones; in the studies checked, an unresolved V gene accounts for under half of them, and the cause for the rest is not known. That table is the source of V, J and clone size, and D and trimming were worked out from the DNA. The sample table shows 35,000 to 55,000 clones, and approximately 70% are seen once. The ten largest clones add up to roughly 30% of the sample.

The clonotype comes from a human donor who had a prior SARS-CoV-2 infection. The input for sequencing was CD4+ T cells from PBMCs cultured with a peptide pool, taken before COVID-19 vaccination. Recombination connected TRBV30 to TRBJ1-1, with TRBD1 tentatively as D gene (5 bases match). The CDR3 corresponds to CAWRERDAKRWEAFF. The DNA reads TGTGCCTGGAGGGAACGGGACGCTAAGAGATGGGAAGCTTTCTTT.